A selection of T cell receptor beta chains follows, all from one sample in a study of response to subunit inactivated influenza vaccine. TCRdb re-called the RT-PCR reads with MiXCR, one entry per CDR3 protein. The sample lists around 300,000 distinct CDR3 sequences; around 20% were seen once. The source material was PBMCs from blood, sampled roughly 20 months after vaccination. These receptors all come from a man in his fifties or sixties who received an inactivated influenza vaccine. The CDR3 runs from the conserved cysteine through the conserved F or W. The order of the fields is D gene, J gene, V gene, clone size, CDR3 protein, CDR3 DNA. The D gene is left open where the match is weak. Clone size is shown for a subset of rows, as once, few, many or a class of expanded clone.

d_gene: TRBD2
j_gene: TRBJ2-1
v_gene: TRBV9
abundance: NA
CDR3aa: CASSAGTSGRVPFF
CDR3nt: TGTGCCAGCAGCGCTGGGACTAGCGGGAGAGTCCCGTTCTTC

d_gene: NA
j_gene: TRBJ2-5
v_gene: TRBV5-1
abundance: NA
CDR3aa: CASSPRADGTQYF
CDR3nt: TGCGCCAGCAGCCCCAGGGCCGACGGGACCCAGTACTTC

d_gene: NA
j_gene: TRBJ2-3
v_gene: TRBV20-1
abundance: NA
CDR3aa: CSASSNMPTGTQYF
CDR3nt: TGCAGTGCTAGCTCTAACATGCCGACGGGTACGCAGTATTTT

d_gene: NA
j_gene: TRBJ2-6
v_gene: TRBV7-8
abundance: few
CDR3aa: CASSLAWGSGANVLTF
CDR3nt: TGTGCCAGCAGCTTAGCGTGGGGGTCTGGGGCCAACGTCCTGACTTTC

d_gene: TRBD1
j_gene: TRBJ2-5
v_gene: TRBV5-1
abundance: NA
CDR3aa: CASSLTPGQYQETQYF
CDR3nt: TGCGCCAGCAGCCTGACGCCGGGACAGTACCAAGAGACCCAGTACTTC

d_gene: NA
j_gene: TRBJ1-6
v_gene: TRBV28
abundance: NA
CDR3aa: CASSLWPARWSSYNSLLHF
CDR3nt: TGTGCCAGCAGTTTATGGCCTGCTAGGTGGAGCTCCTATAATTCACTCCTCCACTTT

d_gene: NA
j_gene: TRBJ2-5
v_gene: TRBV29-1
abundance: once
CDR3aa: CSVEKGEETQYF
CDR3nt: TGCAGCGTTGAGAAAGGGGAGGAGACCCAGTACTTC

d_gene: TRBD1
j_gene: TRBJ1-2
v_gene: TRBV30
abundance: few
CDR3aa: CAWGSSGTGYYGYTF
CDR3nt: TGTGCCTGGGGATCTTCGGGGACAGGGTACTATGGCTACACCTTC

d_gene: NA
j_gene: TRBJ2-2
v_gene: TRBV11-2
abundance: NA
CDR3aa: CASSSYSYTGELFF
CDR3nt: TGTGCCAGCAGCTCGTATAGCTACACCGGGGAGCTGTTTTTT

d_gene: NA
j_gene: TRBJ1-2
v_gene: TRBV19
abundance: NA
CDR3aa: CASIPSEGTINYGYTF
CDR3nt: TGTGCCAGTATCCCTTCGGAGGGCACGATTAACTATGGCTACACCTTC

d_gene: NA
j_gene: TRBJ1-1
v_gene: TRBV7-2
abundance: NA
CDR3aa: CASSLNSPAEAFF
CDR3nt: TGTGCCAGCAGCTTAAATTCGCCAGCTGAAGCTTTCTTT

d_gene: TRBD1
j_gene: TRBJ2-6
v_gene: TRBV11-2
abundance: NA
CDR3aa: CASSFKGQGVTGANVLTF
CDR3nt: TGTGCCAGCAGCTTTAAGGGACAGGGGGTAACTGGGGCCAACGTCCTGACTTTC

d_gene: TRBD1
j_gene: TRBJ1-1
v_gene: TRBV6-5
abundance: many
CDR3aa: CASSYYRGPEAFF
CDR3nt: TGTGCCAGCAGTTACTACAGGGGCCCTGAAGCTTTCTTT

d_gene: TRBD1
j_gene: TRBJ2-7
v_gene: TRBV29-1
abundance: few
CDR3aa: CSARDREDEQYF
CDR3nt: TGCAGCGCCCGGGACAGGGAGGACGAGCAGTACTTC

d_gene: NA
j_gene: TRBJ1-5
v_gene: TRBV29-1
abundance: NA
CDR3aa: CSVGGYNQPQHF
CDR3nt: TGCAGCGTTGGGGGCTACAATCAGCCCCAGCATTTT

d_gene: NA
j_gene: TRBJ2-2
v_gene: TRBV4-2
abundance: NA
CDR3aa: CASSQERVQLFF
CDR3nt: TGTGCCAGCAGCCAAGAAAGGGTTCAGCTGTTTTTT

d_gene: NA
j_gene: TRBJ1-5
v_gene: TRBV2
abundance: many
CDR3aa: CASSAITVDQPQHF
CDR3nt: TGTGCCAGCAGTGCCATAACGGTTGATCAGCCCCAGCATTTT

d_gene: NA
j_gene: TRBJ2-7
v_gene: TRBV7-2
abundance: few
CDR3aa: CASSLGGGQRNEQYF
CDR3nt: TGTGCCAGCAGCCTGGGGGGTGGACAGAGAAACGAGCAGTACTTC

d_gene: TRBD2
j_gene: TRBJ2-5
v_gene: TRBV5-4
abundance: NA
CDR3aa: CASSYGGVRGETHYF
CDR3nt: TGTGCCAGCAGCTATGGGGGGGTGAGGGGCGAGACCCATTACTTC

d_gene: NA
j_gene: TRBJ1-2
v_gene: TRBV4-3
abundance: NA
CDR3aa: CASSPEGTQDYGYTF
CDR3nt: TGCGCCAGCAGCCCCGAGGGGACCCAAGACTATGGCTACACCTTC

d_gene: NA
j_gene: TRBJ1-2
v_gene: TRBV7-6
abundance: few
CDR3aa: CASSSRGDRGYTF
CDR3nt: TGTGCCAGCAGCTCCCGGGGGGATCGGGGCTACACCTTC

d_gene: NA
j_gene: TRBJ2-3
v_gene: TRBV29-1
abundance: many
CDR3aa: CSVDRGTDTQYF
CDR3nt: TGCAGCGTTGATCGTGGCACAGATACGCAGTATTTT

d_gene: TRBD1
j_gene: TRBJ2-1
v_gene: TRBV5-5
abundance: few
CDR3aa: CASSLGQGLYNEQFF
CDR3nt: TGTGCCAGCAGTTTGGGACAGGGGCTCTACAATGAGCAGTTCTTC

d_gene: NA
j_gene: TRBJ2-7
v_gene: TRBV4-1
abundance: NA
CDR3aa: CASSRQPGTYEQYF
CDR3nt: TGCGCCAGCAGCCGCCAACCGGGGACCTACGAGCAGTACTTC

d_gene: TRBD1
j_gene: TRBJ2-5
v_gene: TRBV5-1
abundance: few
CDR3aa: CASSVPGTGGETQYF
CDR3nt: TGCGCCAGCAGCGTTCCCGGCACAGGGGGAGAGACCCAGTACTTC

d_gene: TRBD1
j_gene: TRBJ1-3
v_gene: TRBV28
abundance: many
CDR3aa: CASSRDRGFTGNTIYF
CDR3nt: TGTGCCAGCAGTCGGGACAGGGGATTTACTGGAAACACCATATATTTT

d_gene: TRBD1
j_gene: TRBJ1-2
v_gene: TRBV20-1
abundance: few
CDR3aa: CSARRTGRSGYTF
CDR3nt: TGCAGTGCTAGGAGGACAGGACGGAGTGGCTACACCTTC

d_gene: TRBD2
j_gene: TRBJ2-5
v_gene: TRBV12-3/TRBV12-4
abundance: NA
CDR3aa: CASSFVAGKETQYF
CDR3nt: TGTGCCAGCAGTTTCGTAGCGGGGAAAGAGACCCAGTACTTC

d_gene: TRBD2
j_gene: TRBJ2-7
v_gene: TRBV11-2
abundance: few
CDR3aa: CASSLVASSGGAGSTYEQYF
CDR3nt: TGTGCCAGCAGCTTAGTGGCGTCTAGCGGGGGGGCTGGTTCAACCTACGAGCAGTACTTC

d_gene: NA
j_gene: TRBJ1-5
v_gene: TRBV29-1
abundance: few
CDR3aa: CSVARENNQPQHF
CDR3nt: TGCAGCGTTGCCAGGGAGAACAATCAGCCCCAGCATTTT

d_gene: NA
j_gene: TRBJ2-7
v_gene: TRBV5-1
abundance: once
CDR3aa: CASSLGQVEGEQYF
CDR3nt: TGCGCCAGCAGCTTGGGTCAGGTCGAGGGCGAGCAGTACTTC

d_gene: NA
j_gene: TRBJ2-5
v_gene: TRBV5-4
abundance: NA
CDR3aa: CASSPRGGRSSETQYF
CDR3nt: TGTGCCAGCAGCCCTAGAGGAGGGCGATCTTCGGAGACCCAGTACTTC

d_gene: NA
j_gene: TRBJ1-5
v_gene: TRBV5-1
abundance: many
CDR3aa: CASCGGNQPQHF
CDR3nt: TGCGCCAGCTGCGGGGGCAATCAGCCCCAGCATTTT

d_gene: TRBD2
j_gene: TRBJ2-3
v_gene: TRBV7-2
abundance: NA
CDR3aa: CASSQTAGGPDTQYF
CDR3nt: TGTGCCAGCAGCCAAACAGCGGGAGGTCCAGATACGCAGTATTTT

d_gene: NA
j_gene: TRBJ1-1
v_gene: TRBV25-1
abundance: few
CDR3aa: CASSRSRGEAFF
CDR3nt: TGTGCCAGCAGCCGAAGTAGGGGTGAAGCTTTCTTT

d_gene: TRBD2
j_gene: TRBJ2-3
v_gene: TRBV5-4
abundance: NA
CDR3aa: CASSLVGGDTDTQYF
CDR3nt: TGTGCCAGCAGCTTGGTGGGGGGGGACACAGATACGCAGTATTTT

d_gene: NA
j_gene: TRBJ1-1
v_gene: TRBV12-3/TRBV12-4
abundance: few
CDR3aa: CASSFRTDDEAFF
CDR3nt: TGTGCCAGCAGTTTTAGGACAGATGATGAAGCTTTCTTT

d_gene: NA
j_gene: TRBJ2-5
v_gene: TRBV5-1
abundance: NA
CDR3aa: CASSPVGKETQYF
CDR3nt: TGCGCCAGCAGCCCGGTGGGGAAGGAGACCCAGTACTTC

d_gene: NA
j_gene: TRBJ1-1
v_gene: TRBV24-1
abundance: many
CDR3aa: CATSGGGNMNTEAFF
CDR3nt: TGTGCCACCAGTGGAGGGGGGAACATGAACACTGAAGCTTTCTTT

d_gene: NA
j_gene: TRBJ2-7
v_gene: TRBV29-1
abundance: few
CDR3aa: CSVGGREIYEQYF
CDR3nt: TGCAGCGTTGGGGGGCGGGAGATCTACGAGCAGTACTTC

d_gene: NA
j_gene: TRBJ1-5
v_gene: TRBV6-5
abundance: NA
CDR3aa: CASSYSFGRNHQPQHF
CDR3nt: TGTGCCAGCAGTTACTCGTTCGGCAGGAATCATCAGCCCCAGCATTTT

d_gene: NA
j_gene: TRBJ1-1
v_gene: TRBV7-2
abundance: NA
CDR3aa: CASSFAPMNTEAFF
CDR3nt: TGTGCCAGCAGCTTCGCCCCGATGAACACTGAAGCTTTCTTT

d_gene: NA
j_gene: TRBJ1-1
v_gene: TRBV20-1
abundance: many
CDR3aa: CSARAGHPNTEAFF
CDR3nt: TGCAGTGCTAGGGCTGGACACCCGAACACTGAAGCTTTCTTT

d_gene: NA
j_gene: TRBJ1-2
v_gene: TRBV7-2
abundance: NA
CDR3aa: CASSLQGWSGTF
CDR3nt: TGTGCCAGCAGCTTACAGGGTTGGTCGGGGACCTTC

d_gene: NA
j_gene: TRBJ1-5
v_gene: TRBV27
abundance: NA
CDR3aa: CASRAGGAGNQPQHF
CDR3nt: TGTGCCAGCAGAGCGGGAGGGGCGGGCAATCAGCCCCAGCATTTT

d_gene: NA
j_gene: TRBJ1-5
v_gene: TRBV25-1
abundance: few
CDR3aa: CASSDWGGNQPQHF
CDR3nt: TGTGCCAGCAGTGACTGGGGAGGCAATCAGCCCCAGCATTTT

d_gene: NA
j_gene: TRBJ1-5
v_gene: TRBV19
abundance: few
CDR3aa: CASSMFSQRYSNQPQHF
CDR3nt: TGTGCCAGTAGTATGTTCTCACAGAGATATAGCAATCAGCCCCAGCATTTT

d_gene: NA
j_gene: TRBJ2-3
v_gene: TRBV1
abundance: few
CDR3aa: CTSSQDRSGTATCWTSTDTQYF
CDR3nt: TGCACCAGCAGCCAAGATCGGTCCGGGACCGCTACCTGTTGGACTAGCACAGATACGCAGTATTTT

d_gene: NA
j_gene: TRBJ1-1
v_gene: TRBV6-6
abundance: few
CDR3aa: CASSYPQGEAFF
CDR3nt: TGTGCCAGCAGTTACCCACAGGGTGAAGCTTTCTTT

d_gene: NA
j_gene: TRBJ1-1
v_gene: TRBV29-1
abundance: many
CDR3aa: CSVDQGTAFF
CDR3nt: TGCAGCGTTGATCAGGGGACAGCTTTCTTT

d_gene: TRBD1
j_gene: TRBJ1-4
v_gene: TRBV6-1
abundance: few
CDR3aa: CASSVPRTGSEKLFF
CDR3nt: TGTGCCAGCAGTGTGCCCAGGACAGGGTCTGAAAAACTGTTTTTT

d_gene: TRBD2
j_gene: TRBJ2-5
v_gene: TRBV12-3/TRBV12-4
abundance: NA
CDR3aa: CASSLGASGEETQYF
CDR3nt: TGTGCCAGCAGTTTAGGAGCTAGCGGGGAAGAGACCCAGTACTTC

d_gene: TRBD1
j_gene: TRBJ1-2
v_gene: TRBV20-1
abundance: NA
CDR3aa: CSAFSGTANYGYTF
CDR3nt: TGCAGTGCTTTTTCCGGGACAGCGAACTATGGCTACACCTTC

d_gene: NA
j_gene: TRBJ2-5
v_gene: TRBV11-1
abundance: NA
CDR3aa: CASSLGGTYQETQYF
CDR3nt: TGTGCCAGCAGCTTAGGGGGGACGTACCAAGAGACCCAGTACTTC